The 29 T cell receptor beta chains below come from one sample, sequenced in a study of T cell responses to AZD1222 COVID-19 vaccine. Measured with immunoSEQ multiplex PCR; TCRdb has only the in-frame clones, and not every one. The sample includes 110,000 to 150,000 clones, 75% to 90% of them seen just once. Specimen: peripheral blood, collected on day 0 of AZD1222 vaccination. Every receptor here comes from an adult in good health.

This chain connects TRBV11-2 to TRBJ1-2; TRBD1 matches at 11 bases. CDR1 is SGHAT and CDR2 is FQNNGV in the germline V gene. Trimming took 3 bases from V and 4 from J; bases not matched to a gene: 10. The CDR3 extends over 17 amino acids. The chain's CDR3 is CASSLGTGGSKSYGYTF. CDR3 in DNA: TGTGCCAGCAGCTTGGGGACAGGGGGATCAAAATCCTATGGCTACACCTTC.

This rearrangement joins TRBV3-1 (or the pseudogene TRBV3-2) to TRBJ2-7; 8 nucleotides agree with TRBD2. The CDR3 covers 14 residues. Per the germline V gene, CDR1 is LGHDT and CDR2 is YNNKEL (reference sequence). V shed 5 bases, J shed 7 bases, and the junction held 10 bases outside the gene matches. DNA for the CDR3: TGTGCCAGCAGCAGGACTAGCCAGATCCAAGAGCAGTACTTC. Translation gives CASSRTSQIQEQYF.

V usage is TRBV28 and J usage is TRBJ2-5; a weak D match, TRBD1 (6 bases). The germline gives CDR1 MDHEN, CDR2 SYDVKM. The V gene lost 0 bases and the J gene lost 2 bases, with 7 bases spanning the gap. The CDR3 loop spans 14 amino acids. CDR3 coding DNA: TGTGCCAGCAGTTTATGGGGACAACAAGAGACCCAGTACTTC. Translation: CASSLWGQQETQYF.

The genes are TRBV5-5 and TRBJ2-3, with no clear D. The CDR3 sequence is 15 residues long. The V gene's germline CDR1 is SGHKS and CDR2 YYEKEE (reference sequence). V shed 0 bases and J shed 0 bases, with 8 bases lying between them. CDR3: CASSLDWLSTDTQYF. The DNA of the CDR3 is TGTGCCAGCAGCTTGGACTGGCTGAGCACAGATACGCAGTATTTT.

This clone was detected only once. The gene calls are TRBV5-5 and TRBJ1-2, with no clear D. Germline V gene lookup returns CDR1 SGHKS and CDR2 YYEKEE (reference sequence). The V end lost 0 bases, the J end lost 8 bases, and 14 bases lay between the germline ends. This CDR3 is built from 14 residues. The CDR3 nucleotides read TGTGCCAGCAGCTTGGAAGGGTACGGAGGAGGCTACACCTTC. Encoded protein: CASSLEGYGGGYTF. Full variable domain (remainder filled in from reference TRBV5-5 and TRBJ1-2): DAGVTQSPTHLIKTRGQQVTLRCSPISGHKSVSWYQQVLGQGPQFIFQYYEKEERGRGNFPDRFSARQFPNYSSELNVNALLLGDSALYLCASSLEGYGGGYTFGSGTRLTVV.

This clone was detected only once. The chain employs TRBV7-8 and TRBJ2-5; D is uncertain. V lost 1 base and J lost 3, with 15 bases in between. The CDR3 runs to 16 residues. Germline loops: CDR1 SGHVS, CDR2 FQNEAQ. CDR3 loop: CASSLDPLTGKETQYF. The CDR3, as DNA: TGTGCCAGCAGCTTAGATCCTTTGACTGGTAAAGAGACCCAGTACTTC. The full variable domain, completed using reference TRBV7-8 and TRBJ2-5, is GAGVSQSPRYKVAKRGQDVALRCDPISGHVSLFWYQQALGQGPEFLTYFQNEAQLDKSGLPSDRFFAERPEGSVSTLKIQRTQQEDSAVYLCASSLDPLTGKETQYFGPGTRLLVL.

The chain recombines TRBV5-1 with TRBJ2-7; 9 bases align to TRBD2. With 0 bases clipped from V and 6 bases from J, the junction kept 7 bases outside the gene matches. From germline, CDR1 is SGHRS and CDR2 YFSETQ. CDR3 size: 15 residues. This chain's CDR3 is CASSLGGTSPGEQYF. DNA for the CDR3: TGCGCCAGCAGCTTGGGTGGGACTAGCCCAGGCGAGCAGTACTTC.

This chain uses TRBV28 with TRBJ1-1; unclear D gene. The V end was cut by 6 bases, the J end by 5 bases, with 13 bases between. This CDR3 comprises 13 residues. Germline lookup yields CDR1 MDHEN and CDR2 SYDVKM. The DNA for the CDR3 is TGTGCCAGCAGACTACAGAGAGGAACTGAAGCTTTCTTT. As protein: CASRLQRGTEAFF.

The rearrangement links TRBV7-6 to TRBJ2-7, with 10 bases matching TRBD1. The CDR3 sequence is 14 residues long. Losses at the gene ends were 4 bases for V and 7 bases for J; bases not matched to a gene: 7. Germline values: CDR1 SGHVS, CDR2 FNYEAQ. The chain's CDR3 is CASSSRDRGGEQYF. The DNA for the CDR3 is TGTGCCAGCAGCTCCCGGGACAGGGGTGGAGAGCAGTACTTC. The entire variable domain, with the rest obtained from reference TRBV7-6 and TRBJ2-7, is as follows: GAGVSQSPRYKVTKRGQDVALRCDPISGHVSLYWYRQALGQGPEFLTYFNYEAQQDKSGLPNDRFSAERPEGSISTLTIQRTEQRDSAMYRCASSSRDRGGEQYFGPGTRLTVT.

The gene calls are TRBV6-1 and TRBJ1-5; unclear D gene. CDR1 is MNHNS and CDR2 is SASEGT in the germline V gene. The CDR3 totals 15 residues. Deletions cut 1 base from V and 4 bases from J, with 11 bases between. In DNA, the CDR3 is TGTGCCAGCAGTGAAGTAGGTGGAGGGAATCAGCCCCAGCATTTT. Encoded protein: CASSEVGGGNQPQHF.

The sample holds one count of this clone. The chain is built from TRBV10-3 and TRBJ1-2; 10 bases line up with TRBD1. The ends lost 6 bases at V and 8 bases at J; junction bases unmatched: 6. This CDR3 is 13 amino acids long. CDR1 is ENHRY, CDR2 SYGVKD, per germline. CDR3 sequence (DNA): TGTGCCATCAGGGGGACAGGGGCGGACGGCTACACCTTC. This sequence encodes CAIRGTGADGYTF.

The rearrangement uses TRBV9 and TRBJ1-2; possibly TRBD1 for D (5 bases). V was shortened by 0 bases and J by 4 bases, with 13 bases between the two germline ends. The CDR3 is 15 amino acids. Germline V CDR1 and CDR2: SGDLS, YYNGEE. Written as DNA, the CDR3 is TGTGCCAGCAGCGTAGCCCGGGGCCCCAGCTATGGCTACACCTTC. Translating gives CASSVARGPSYGYTF.

In DNA form, the CDR3 reads TGTGCCAGCAGCTTCTTGGACAGGGGGAATGAGCAGTTCTTC. It translates to CASSFLDRGNEQFF. The chain joins TRBV7-6 to TRBJ2-1; 10 bases align to TRBD1. Germline V gene data show CDR1 as SGHVS and CDR2 as FNYEAQ. J lost 7 bases, V lost 3 bases, and 3 bases had no gene match. The CDR3 is 14 amino acids.

The chain recombines TRBV10-3 with TRBJ1-2; D might be TRBD1 (5 bases). Deletions cut 0 bases from V and 8 bases from J, with 13 bases between. CDR3 length: 14 amino acids. CDR1 and CDR2 from the germline V gene are ENHRY and SYGVKD. CDR3 loop: CAISESGHRGGYTF. CDR3 in DNA: TGTGCCATCAGTGAGTCAGGCCATAGGGGAGGCTACACCTTC.

This sequence joins TRBV4-1 and TRBJ1-2; D uncertain. CDR1 and CDR2 from the germline V gene are MGHRA and YSYEKL. This CDR3 contains 15 residues. The V gene lost 4 bases and the J gene lost 0 bases, with 12 bases spanning the gap. The CDR3 loop reads CASSPERGANYGYTF. CDR3 DNA sequence: TGCGCCAGCAGCCCCGAGCGGGGAGCTAACTATGGCTACACCTTC.

V gene TRBV3-1 (or the pseudogene TRBV3-2) combines with J gene TRBJ1-4; D might be TRBD1 (5 bases). Trimming pared 5 bases from V and 8 bases from J, leaving 18 bases between. The CDR3 length is 15 residues. CDR1 is LGHDT, CDR2 YNNKEL, per germline (reference sequence). CDR3 in amino acids: CASSEIGGVREKLFF. CDR3 DNA sequence: TGTGCCAGCAGCGAGATTGGGGGGGTTAGGGAAAAACTGTTTTTT.

The V call is TRBV9, the J call TRBJ2-1; TRBD1 aligns across 8 bases. CDR1 SGDLS and CDR2 YYNGEE come from the germline V gene. The CDR3 length is 13 residues. V shed 0 bases, J shed 12 bases, and the junction held 5 bases outside the gene matches. The CDR3: CASSVGGTGLQFF. CDR3 nucleotide sequence: TGTGCCAGCAGCGTAGGCGGGACAGGACTGCAGTTCTTC.

This sequence joins TRBV2 and TRBJ2-7, with TRBD2 matching 10 bases. V shed 8 bases, J shed 2 bases, and the junction held 12 bases outside the gene matches. The CDR3 extends over 16 amino acids. The germline V gene encodes CDR1 SNHLY and CDR2 FYNNEI. The CDR3: CASYFLERGGTYEQYF. For the CDR3, the DNA is TGTGCCAGCTATTTCCTTGAGCGGGGGGGAACCTACGAGCAGTACTTC.

The V gene is TRBV7-2, the J gene TRBJ2-7; no definite D call. The CDR3 spans 13 residues. The V end lost 8 bases, the J end lost 3 bases, and 14 bases lay between the germline ends. Germline loops: CDR1 SGHTA, CDR2 FQGNSA. The DNA for the CDR3 is TGTGCCAGCGGAAGCCGTCCCCTCTACGAGCAGTACTTC. Amino acid sequence: CASGSRPLYEQYF.

CDR3 sequence: CASRVTGEAYNEQFF. CDR3 nucleotides: TGTGCCAGCAGGGTGACAGGGGAGGCCTACAATGAGCAGTTCTTC. The rearrangement links TRBV6-5 to TRBJ2-1, with 8 bases matching TRBD1. The CDR3 runs to 15 residues. In germline, CDR1 is MNHEY, CDR2 SVGAGI. Germline trimming cut 6 bases from V and 2 bases from J; bases unmatched to any gene: 6.

The chain uses TRBV6-5 and TRBJ1-1; D is possibly TRBD1 (6 bases). Germline V gene data show CDR1 as MNHEY and CDR2 as SVGAGI. CDR3 length equals 13 residues. V was cut by 8 bases and J by 5 bases, with 15 bases left in between. CDR3 loop: CASSPGAGTEAFF. The CDR3 DNA sequence: TGTGCCAGCTCACCGGGGGCAGGAACTGAAGCTTTCTTT.

The chain is built from TRBV5-1 and TRBJ2-3; 13 bases are shared with TRBD2. The V gene end was trimmed by 4 bases and the J gene end by 5 bases; junction bases not matched to a gene: 7. From germline, CDR1 is SGHRS and CDR2 YFSETQ. This CDR3 spans 16 amino acids. The CDR3 sequence: CASSVGTSGAKDTQYF. CDR3 coding DNA: TGCGCCAGCAGCGTAGGGACTAGCGGGGCCAAAGATACGCAGTATTTT.

The J gene is TRBJ2-1, the V gene TRBV2, with 11 bases identical to TRBD2. In germline, CDR1 is SNHLY, CDR2 FYNNEI. The CDR3 is 15 amino acids. With 10 bases clipped from V and 2 bases from J, the junction kept 7 bases outside the gene matches. CDR3 amino acids: CATKASGGTYNEQFF. The CDR3 nucleotides read TGTGCCACCAAGGCTAGCGGGGGGACCTACAATGAGCAGTTCTTC.

J is TRBJ2-1 and V is TRBV2; D remains ambiguous. The V end lost 9 bases, the J end lost 8 bases, and 17 bases lay between the germline ends. The length of the CDR3 is 13 residues. CDR1 and CDR2 (germline): SNHLY, FYNNEI. In nucleotides, the CDR3 is TGTGCCAGACCCGGACCAACGGGCGATGAGCAGTTCTTC. Amino acids: CARPGPTGDEQFF.

This clone is medium-sized by share. The chain employs TRBV5-5 and TRBJ1-1, with no clear D. The CDR3 is made up of 13 amino acids. Germline CDR1 reads SGHKS; CDR2 reads YYEKEE (reference sequence). V was pared by 9 bases and J by 1 base, with 13 bases between. The chain's CDR3 is CATQSDGNTEAFF. DNA for the CDR3: TGTGCCACCCAGTCCGACGGGAACACTGAAGCTTTCTTT.

This clone has only a few counts. J is TRBJ1-6 and V is TRBV30; tentatively, D is TRBD1 (5 bases). Germline CDR1 GTSNPN, CDR2 SVGIG (reference sequence). V shed 3 bases and J shed 5 bases, with 11 bases lying between them. This CDR3 region has 14 residues. This CDR3 reads CAWSSGRNNSPLHF. The CDR3 bases are TGTGCCTGGAGCTCGGGACGGAATAATTCACCCCTCCACTTT.

The V call is TRBV7-9, the J call TRBJ2-3; TRBD2 matches 7 bases. CDR3 size: 15 residues. The ends lost 6 bases at V and 1 base at J; junction bases unmatched: 7. CDR1 is SEHNR, CDR2 FQNEAQ, per germline (reference sequence). The CDR3 spells CASRVVAGGTDTQYF. The CDR3 nucleotides are TGTGCCAGCAGGGTGGTGGCGGGGGGCACAGATACGCAGTATTTT.

The chain recombines TRBV7-2 with TRBJ2-2; the match to TRBD2 covers 14 bases. Per the germline V gene, CDR1 is SGHTA and CDR2 is FQGNSA. This CDR3 region has 16 residues. Unmatched junction bases numbered 3, after V lost 3 bases and J lost 6 bases. CDR3 protein: CASSLGLAGAAGELFF. For the CDR3, the DNA is TGTGCCAGCAGCTTGGGACTAGCGGGAGCGGCCGGGGAGCTGTTTTTT.

The rearrangement uses TRBV25-1 and TRBJ1-4; 7 bases match TRBD1. The CDR3 loop spans 15 amino acids. Germline V lookup: CDR1 MGHDK, CDR2 SYGVNS. The V and J ends lost 4 bases and 3 bases, in that order; junction bases with no gene match: 5. The CDR3 coding sequence is TGTGCCAGCAGTGGCCGGACAGGCCCTAATGAAAAACTGTTTTTT. Translated: CASSGRTGPNEKLFF.